A selection of T cell receptor beta chains follows, all from one sample in a study of cytomegalovirus exposure and HLA in healthy donors. Sequenced by immunoSEQ multiplex PCR; TCRdb stores in-frame clones only, minus some. In total, the table holds under 200,000 clones. Specimen: PBMCs. Every receptor here comes from a man between 25 and 39 years old in good health and CMV-seronegative. The CDR3 runs from the conserved cysteine through the conserved F or W. The order of the fields is J gene, V gene, D gene, CDR3 protein. The D gene is left open where the match is weak.

>TRBJ1-1|TRBV2|-
CASLMNTEAFF
>TRBJ2-1|TRBV7-2|TRBD2
CASSPTTSSSYNEQFF
>TRBJ2-5|TRBV11-3|-
CASSLARDPLGETQYF
>TRBJ1-5|TRBV6-5|-
CASSQSGGNQPQHF
>TRBJ1-1|TRBV10-2|-
CASSAGQGYTEAFF
>TRBJ1-3|TRBV7-9|-
CASSLFSSGNTIYF
>TRBJ2-5|TRBV28|-
CASSWGPETQYF
>TRBJ2-1|TRBV10-2|TRBD2
CASSEGAGASEQFF
>TRBJ2-6|TRBV5-1|-
CASSPEPDSGANVLTF
>TRBJ2-5|TRBV5-4|TRBD2
CASRIGLAGGETQYF
>TRBJ2-5|TRBV5-1|-
CASSLFEKETQYF
>TRBJ2-7|TRBV2|-
CASLGQTYEQYF
>TRBJ1-1|TRBV28|TRBD1
CASIPGQGNLRAFF
>TRBJ2-1|TRBV5-1|-
CASSLTGLKYNEQFF
>TRBJ2-2|TRBV7-9|TRBD2
CASSSGLAGGGLFF
>TRBJ1-1|TRBV5-1|TRBD1
CASSPYPSGTENTEAFF
>TRBJ1-5|TRBV7-2|-
CASSFTHQGYQPQHF
>TRBJ2-7|TRBV11-2|-
CASSLRGGGLFEQYF
>TRBJ2-6|TRBV4-1|TRBD1
CASSREDPGQVVVGSGANVLTF
>TRBJ1-3|TRBV6-4|-
CASSSGIGNTIYF
>TRBJ1-4|TRBV5-1|TRBD1
CATKTGDAGTNEKLFF
>TRBJ2-7|TRBV4-1|TRBD1
CASSGTGYDEQYF
>TRBJ2-1|TRBV19|TRBD2
CASSTLAGGAYNEQFF
>TRBJ1-5|TRBV28|TRBD1
CASRQTGEAQPQHF
>TRBJ2-2|TRBV11-3|-
CASSLTAEGGELFF
>TRBJ2-3|TRBV11-2|TRBD1
CASRRIRGRSTDTQYF
>TRBJ2-7|TRBV15|TRBD1
CATGAGTGVYEQYF
>TRBJ2-2|TRBV30|-
CAWAALGANTGELFF
>TRBJ2-1|TRBV30|TRBD2
CAWRDYSGGLAEGDEQFF
>TRBJ1-2|TRBV7-8|TRBD1
CASSSGTGEHGYTF
>TRBJ2-4|TRBV10-3|TRBD2
CAISSRPGLAGGLAKNIQYF
>TRBJ2-2|TRBV5-1|TRBD2
CASSSRAGVGAGELFF
>TRBJ2-7|TRBV18|TRBD1
CASSLITGDSYEQYF
>TRBJ2-1|TRBV29-1|-
CSAIRTEDNEQFF
>TRBJ1-5|TRBV6-1|-
CASITGVHQPQHF
>TRBJ2-5|TRBV5-3|TRBD1
CARSREPGQGLETQYF
>TRBJ1-3|TRBV10-3|-
CAISRTASGNTIYF
>TRBJ2-7|TRBV2|-
CASTSDFPYEQYF
>TRBJ1-1|TRBV4-2|-
CASGPTGRNTEAFF
>TRBJ2-7|TRBV11-3|-
CASSNQFRFSYEQYF
>TRBJ1-1|TRBV2|TRBD1
CASTWDRINTEAFF
>TRBJ1-1|TRBV2|TRBD1
CASTMDRAGTEAFF
>TRBJ2-6|TRBV6-1|-
CASSEGRSGANVLTF
>TRBJ2-6|TRBV29-1|-
CSVDLSGANVLTF
>TRBJ2-7|TRBV11-2|-
CASSLAGYEQYF
>TRBJ2-5|TRBV6-1|TRBD2
CASSGEAGGPKEQYF
>TRBJ2-1|TRBV7-9|-
CASSLPADILQFF
>TRBJ2-5|TRBV19|-
CASSIVGQGRRQTQYF
>TRBJ2-2|TRBV12-5|TRBD2
CASGFGLAGVTGELFF
>TRBJ2-7|TRBV30|-
CAWSVKDKSYEQYF